The present T cell receptor beta chain was sequenced within a study of OX40 agonist ivuxolimab in advanced cancers. Looking at the study overall: The study reported partial responses in three patients: one hepatocellular carcinoma, two cutaneous melanoma.

In the case of this clone: Its antigen is unknown.

The CDR3 totals 15 residues. Germline CDR1 reads SNHLY; CDR2 reads FYNNEI. V was pared by 7 bases and J by 2 bases, with 5 bases of the junction left unmatched. Some clones are missing from TCRdb's copy, which holds only in-frame ones; the method was immunoSEQ multiplex PCR. Of approximately 60,000 clones detected, roughly 90% appear once; the ten largest clones hold 0.62%. Study-level points and caveats: Not determined was the antigen specificity of the expanded peripheral T cells.

This receptor was obtained from an adult with an advanced solid tumor such as melanoma, head and neck, liver or kidney cancer. J is TRBJ2-6 and V is TRBV2; 7 positions agree with TRBD1. The material sequenced was CD4+ or CD8+ T cells sorted from blood, taken in a trial of the OX40 agonist ivuxolimab. DNA of the CDR3: TGTGCCAGCAACGCCGGGACAGCTGGGGCCAACGTCCTGACTTTC. Its translation is CASNAGTAGANVLTF.